This TCR beta chain was identified during a study of blood T cell repertoires in COVID-19. At the level of the study: Material from acute and convalescent COVID-19 was sourced from the United States, Italy and Spain. T cells, B-cell-depleted T cells, or PBMCs provided the cDNA or gDNA that served as material.

Authors' analysis steps: Nucleated cell counts were estimated from reference gene primer amplification. Profiled with immunoSEQ multiplex PCR; TCRdb holds only in-frame clones, not every one. V and J calls and clone size follow that table, whereas D and trimming were derived from the DNA. The repertoire holds 150,000 to 200,000 clones, with over 75% as singletons. Germline V gene lookup returns CDR1 MGHRA and CDR2 YSYEKL. The ends were cut back, 0 bases at V and 10 bases at J, with 8 bases in the middle. This CDR3 has 12 residues. The sequence was collected from an elderly woman with active or convalescent COVID-19. This sequence joins TRBV4-1 and TRBJ2-3; D is unresolved. The sample comprised peripheral blood. The CDR3 coding sequence is TGCGCCAGCAGCCAAGATCGGTCGCCGCAGTATTTT. This encodes CASSQDRSPQYF.